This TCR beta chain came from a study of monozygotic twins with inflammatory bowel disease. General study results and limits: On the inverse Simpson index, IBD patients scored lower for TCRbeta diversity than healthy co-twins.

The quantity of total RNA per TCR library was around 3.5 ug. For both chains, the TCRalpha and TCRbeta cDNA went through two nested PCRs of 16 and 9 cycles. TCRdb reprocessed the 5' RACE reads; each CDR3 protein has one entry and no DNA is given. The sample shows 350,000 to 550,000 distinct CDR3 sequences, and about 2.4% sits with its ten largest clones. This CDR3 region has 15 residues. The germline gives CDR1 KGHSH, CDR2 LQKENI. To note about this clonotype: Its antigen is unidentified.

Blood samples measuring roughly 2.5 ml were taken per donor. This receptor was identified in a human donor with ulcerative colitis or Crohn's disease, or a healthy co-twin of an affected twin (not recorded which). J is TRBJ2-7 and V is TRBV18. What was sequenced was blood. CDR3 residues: CASSPPRISSYEQYF.